What follows describes a single TCR beta chain. Antigen specificity is unknown. This table comes from immunoSEQ multiplex PCR, and its TCRdb copy is limited to in-frame clones, with some not included. The sample consists of 85,000 to 100,000 clones, 75% to 90% of them appearing once. These data belong to a study of memory CD4+ T cells and cytomegalovirus serostatus. Single viable CD3+CD4+CD8-CD45RO+ cells were sorted as the memory CD4+ T cells. CD4+ T cells were isolated by positive magnetic selection. Study observations and caveats: Each of approximately 73 CMV-associated TCRbeta sequences occurred in one to five individuals.

CDR1 is KGHSH, CDR2 LQKENI, per germline. CDR3 length: 15 residues. The V and J ends lost 10 bases and 2 bases respectively, with 18 bases between them. This receptor was taken from an adult in good health and CMV-seropositive. V usage is TRBV18 and J usage is TRBJ2-1; TRBD1 is a possible D gene (8 bases). Sequenced sample: memory CD4+ T cells from blood. The CDR3 protein is CATIGQGGAYNEQFF. CDR3 DNA: TGTGCCACCATCGGACAGGGAGGGGCCTACAATGAGCAGTTCTTC.